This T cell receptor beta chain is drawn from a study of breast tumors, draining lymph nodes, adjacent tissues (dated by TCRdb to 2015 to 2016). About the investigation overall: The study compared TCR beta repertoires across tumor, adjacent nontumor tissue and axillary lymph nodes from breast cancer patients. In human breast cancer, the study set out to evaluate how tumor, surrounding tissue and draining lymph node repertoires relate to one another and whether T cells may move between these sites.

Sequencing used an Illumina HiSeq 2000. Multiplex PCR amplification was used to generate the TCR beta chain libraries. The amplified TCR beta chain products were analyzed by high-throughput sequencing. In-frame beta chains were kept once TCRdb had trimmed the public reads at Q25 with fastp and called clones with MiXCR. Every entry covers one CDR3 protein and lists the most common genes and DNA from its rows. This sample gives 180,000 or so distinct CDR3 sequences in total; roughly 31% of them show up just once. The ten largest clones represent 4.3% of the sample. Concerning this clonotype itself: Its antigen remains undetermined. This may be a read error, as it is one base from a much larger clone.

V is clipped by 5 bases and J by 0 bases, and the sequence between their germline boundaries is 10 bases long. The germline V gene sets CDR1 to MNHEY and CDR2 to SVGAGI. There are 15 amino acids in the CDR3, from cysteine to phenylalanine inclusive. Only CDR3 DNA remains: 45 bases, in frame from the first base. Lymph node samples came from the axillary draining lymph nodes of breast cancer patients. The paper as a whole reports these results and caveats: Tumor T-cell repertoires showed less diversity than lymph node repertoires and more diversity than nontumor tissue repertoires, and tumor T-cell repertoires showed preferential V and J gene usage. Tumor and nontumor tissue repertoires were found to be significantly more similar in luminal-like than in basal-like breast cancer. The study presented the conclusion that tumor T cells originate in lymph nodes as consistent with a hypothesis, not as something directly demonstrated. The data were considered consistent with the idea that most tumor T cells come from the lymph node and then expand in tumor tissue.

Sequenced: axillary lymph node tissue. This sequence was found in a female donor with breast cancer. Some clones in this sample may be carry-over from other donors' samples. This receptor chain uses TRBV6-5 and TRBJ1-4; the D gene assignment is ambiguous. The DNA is TGTGCCAGCAGTGGCAGGAGTTCAACTAATGAAAAACTGTTTTTT. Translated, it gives CASSGRSSTNEKLFF.